Each of the 17 T cell receptor beta chains below was sequenced from the same sample in a study of technical replicates of blood from four donors. TCRdb's table, derived via immunoSEQ multiplex PCR, lists solely in-frame clones and lacks some. Among roughly 71,000 clones listed, around 96% were seen once. Sequenced input: T cells isolated from PBMCs. These receptors were obtained from a human donor in good health.

This chain joins TRBV5-1 and TRBJ1-2, with a possible D match to TRBD1 (5 bases). Germline assignment: CDR1 SGHRS and CDR2 YFSETQ. The CDR3 covers 14 residues. The V and J ends lost 0 bases and 14 bases respectively, with 20 bases between them. The CDR3 here is CASSLEARATPTTF. The CDR3 DNA follows: TGCGCCAGCAGCTTGGAAGCCAGGGCAACCCCCACAACCTTC.

This chain uses TRBV7-8 with TRBJ2-3, with TRBD1 identical over 7 bases. The germline V gene encodes CDR1 SGHVS and CDR2 FQNEAQ. The CDR3 covers 16 residues. Trimming at V came to 6 bases and at J to 2 bases, leaving 11 bases not matched to a gene. As DNA, the CDR3 is TGTGCCAGCAGGTCCCTGACAGGGTCACCCACAGATACGCAGTATTTT. It translates to CASRSLTGSPTDTQYF.

The chain links TRBV2 to TRBJ2-7; 7 bases match TRBD2. CDR3 length: 14 residues. Germline-derived CDR1 and CDR2 are SNHLY and FYNNEI. With V trimmed by 6 bases and J by 5 bases, 10 bases remained unmatched. As DNA, the CDR3 is TGTGCCAGCAGCTCCCCCGGCGGGGGAGACGAGCAGTACTTC. Protein product: CASSSPGGGDEQYF.

The chain employs TRBV5-1 and TRBJ1-1; TRBD1 agrees at 7 bases. V lost 1 base, J lost 0 bases, and 6 bases stayed unmatched. The CDR3 extends over 16 amino acids. Germline V gene lookup returns CDR1 SGHRS and CDR2 YFSETQ. This CDR3 is CASSLFRQGVNTEAFF. DNA for the CDR3: TGCGCCAGCAGCTTGTTTAGACAGGGAGTGAACACTGAAGCTTTCTTT.

In its sample, this clone was seen a few times. This chain links TRBV5-1 with TRBJ1-1; TRBD1 agrees at 7 bases. CDR3 size: 11 residues. Per the germline V gene, CDR1 is SGHRS and CDR2 is YFSETQ. With 6 bases clipped from V and 5 bases from J, the junction kept 1 base outside the gene matches. The CDR3 reads CASNRGTEAFF. The CDR3 nucleotides are TGCGCCAGCAACAGGGGAACTGAAGCTTTCTTT. Supplemented by reference TRBV5-1 and TRBJ1-1, the full variable domain reads KAGVTQTPRYLIKTRGQQVTLSCSPISGHRSVSWYQQTPGQGLQFLFEYFSETQRNKGNFPGRFSGRQFSNSRSEMNVSTLELGDSALYLCASNRGTEAFFGQGTRLTVV.

Turning to this clone: One junction end does not reproduce the germline sequence, and a read error may be involved. The chain carries TRBV7-7 and TRBJ2-3; D perhaps matches TRBD2 (7 bases). Per the germline V gene, CDR1 is SSHAT and CDR2 is FNYEAQ (reference sequence). CDR3 length: 15 residues. CDR3 residues: CASSLDGGATDTQYF. CDR3 nucleotide sequence: TGTGCTAGCAGCTTAGATGGGGGGGCCACAGATACGCAGTATTTT.

This clone was seen just once. V gene TRBV19 combines with J gene TRBJ1-1; TRBD1 agrees at 8 bases. CDR3 length: 13 residues. Germline CDR1 LNHDA, CDR2 SQIVND (reference sequence). Trimming removed 6 bases from V and 1 base from J; junction bases left unmatched: 1. Here the CDR3 reads CASRTGANTEAFF. In DNA form, the CDR3 reads TGTGCCAGTAGGACAGGGGCGAACACTGAAGCTTTCTTT.

The rearrangement uses TRBV19 and TRBJ1-5, with D maybe TRBD1 (6 bases). Per the germline V gene, CDR1 is LNHDA and CDR2 is SQIVND (reference sequence). The CDR3 totals 14 residues. V lost 7 bases and J lost 4, with 14 bases in between. The CDR3 nucleotides read TGTGCCAGTACCGACAGGCATGGGAATCAGCCCCAGCATTTT. Protein sequence: CASTDRHGNQPQHF.

The chain carries TRBV19 and TRBJ2-5, with 7 bases aligning to TRBD2. The trim removed 5 bases at V and 11 bases at J, leaving 8 bases unmatched. CDR1 and CDR2 from the germline V gene are LNHDA and SQIVND (reference sequence). The CDR3 spans 12 residues. The CDR3 nucleotides read TGTGCCAGTAGTCATCGGGGAGGGGAGCAGTACTTC. This codes for CASSHRGGEQYF.

The genes are TRBV7-9 and TRBJ1-2; D might be TRBD1 (6 bases). The CDR3 totals 15 residues. Trimming removed 4 bases from V and 0 bases from J, with 12 bases in between. CDR1 is SEHNR and CDR2 is FQNEAQ in the germline V gene (reference sequence). CDR3 in DNA: TGTGCCAGCAGCTCCCGACAGGACCCTAACTATGGCTACACCTTC. Translating gives CASSSRQDPNYGYTF.

This clone has just a few counts. The chain recombines TRBV11-3 with TRBJ2-2; weak D call: TRBD2 (6 bases). Looked up from germline, CDR1 is SGHNT and CDR2 is YENEEA. The V end was cut by 1 base, the J end by 4 bases, with 10 bases between. The CDR3 spans 15 residues. CDR3 sequence: CASSLGLETTGELFF. CDR3 in DNA: TGTGCCAGCAGCTTAGGACTAGAAACCACCGGGGAGCTGTTTTTT.

The chain joins TRBV13 to TRBJ2-7; TRBD1 aligns across 8 bases. After removal of 4 bases from V and 0 bases from J, the junction contained 2 bases not matched to a gene. This CDR3 is built from 14 residues. The germline V gene encodes CDR1 PRHDT and CDR2 FYEKMQ (reference sequence). Here the CDR3 reads CASSSTGASYEQYF. The CDR3 DNA reads TGTGCCAGCAGCTCGACAGGGGCCTCCTACGAGCAGTACTTC.

The CDR3 DNA is TGTGCCTGGAGCCGCCCCGCAGGGCAGCGTGGGTACTACGAGCAGTACTTC. This codes for CAWSRPAGQRGYYEQYF. This sequence joins TRBV30 and TRBJ2-7; D is perhaps TRBD1 (5 bases). The CDR3 length is 17 residues. Trimming left V 3 bases short and J 3 bases short, with 24 bases between. Per germline, CDR1 GTSNPN and CDR2 SVGIG (reference sequence).

The genes are TRBV25-1 and TRBJ1-4; the match to TRBD1 covers 11 bases. V gave up 3 bases and J gave up 8 bases; unmatched junction bases: 8. The length of the CDR3 is 16 residues. The germline V gene has CDR1 MGHDK and CDR2 SYGVNS. For the CDR3, the DNA is TGTGCCAGCAGTGAGGGATCCGGGACAGGGGGAGAAAAACTGTTTTTT. Residues: CASSEGSGTGGEKLFF.

V and J are TRBV5-4 and TRBJ2-1; 13 positions agree with TRBD2. V was clipped by 4 bases and J by 7 bases; unmatched bases: 5. CDR1 SGHNT and CDR2 YYREEE come from the germline V gene (reference sequence). CDR3 length equals 15 residues. Here the CDR3 reads CASSRLAGGWNEQFF. CDR3 bases: TGTGCCAGCAGCCGACTAGCGGGAGGTTGGAATGAGCAGTTCTTC. Filled out from reference TRBV5-4 and TRBJ2-1, the complete variable domain reads ETGVTQSPTHLIKTRGQQVTLRCSSQSGHNTVSWYQQALGQGPQFIFQYYREEENGRGNFPPRFSGLQFPNYSSELNVNALELDDSALYLCASSRLAGGWNEQFFGPGTRLTVL.

V is TRBV13 and J is TRBJ2-1; D unresolved. Germline V gives CDR1 PRHDT, CDR2 FYEKMQ (reference sequence). V lost 4 bases and J 7 bases, leaving 11 bases between the germline ends. This CDR3 region has 13 residues. The CDR3 nucleotides read TGTGCCAGCAGCTCCCCTCCTAGTAATGAGCAGTTCTTC. It translates to CASSSPPSNEQFF.

The chain recombines TRBV11-2 with TRBJ2-7; 10 bases match TRBD2. The V segment lost 7 bases and the J segment 5 bases; nucleotides outside the gene matches: 11. CDR3 length: 15 amino acids. Germline V CDR1 and CDR2: SGHAT, FQNNGV. The CDR3 DNA sequence: TGTGCCAGCACCCTAAAGCGGGAGGGAAGGGACGAGCAGTACTTC. It yields the protein CASTLKREGRDEQYF.